This is a list of T cell receptor beta chains from one sample in a study of control samples from healthy donors and cancer patients. Here immunoSEQ multiplex PCR was the method, and the copy in TCRdb shows in-frame clones only, minus some. The table has 80,000 or so clones, roughly 94% seen once. Sequenced input: blood. The source of these receptors is a woman between 40 and 55 years old in good health. The CDR3 runs from the conserved cysteine through the conserved F or W. D genes are given only for firm matches. Expanded clones get a size class; other rows say once, few or many, or leave the size out.

abundance: .
len: 15
v_gene: TRBV19
j_gene: TRBJ1-2
d_gene: TRBD1
CDR3aa: CAIGQGPLLNYGYTF
CDR3nt: TGTGCCATTGGACAGGGACCCTTACTTAACTATGGCTACACCTTC

abundance: .
len: 18
v_gene: TRBV4-1
j_gene: TRBJ2-2
d_gene: .
CDR3aa: CASSQGSMYIRNTGELFF
CDR3nt: TGCGCCAGCAGCCAAGGATCAATGTACATCCGGAACACCGGGGAGCTGTTTTTT

abundance: .
len: 14
v_gene: TRBV13
j_gene: TRBJ1-1
d_gene: .
CDR3aa: CASSEGPRGTEAFF
CDR3nt: TGTGCCAGCAGCGAGGGACCCCGGGGCACTGAAGCTTTCTTT

abundance: .
len: 13
v_gene: TRBV29-1
j_gene: TRBJ1-5
d_gene: .
CDR3aa: CSVGADIDQPQHF
CDR3nt: TGCAGCGTTGGGGCGGACATTGATCAGCCCCAGCATTTT

abundance: .
len: 15
v_gene: TRBV7-9
j_gene: TRBJ1-6
d_gene: TRBD1
CDR3aa: CASSGWDRDNSPLHF
CDR3nt: TGTGCCAGCAGCGGCTGGGACAGGGATAATTCACCCCTCCACTTT

abundance: .
len: 15
v_gene: TRBV19
j_gene: TRBJ2-7
d_gene: TRBD2
CDR3aa: CASRRGVTNSYEQYF
CDR3nt: TGTGCCAGTAGACGGGGGGTGACTAATTCCTACGAGCAGTACTTC

abundance: .
len: 13
v_gene: TRBV11-1
j_gene: TRBJ2-1
d_gene: .
CDR3aa: CASSLARFGEQFF
CDR3nt: TGTGCCAGCAGCTTAGCGAGGTTTGGGGAGCAGTTCTTC

abundance: .
len: 15
v_gene: TRBV11-2
j_gene: TRBJ1-5
d_gene: .
CDR3aa: CASSLGSGPNQPQHF
CDR3nt: TGTGCCAGCAGCTTAGGTTCAGGACCCAATCAGCCCCAGCATTTT

abundance: .
len: 14
v_gene: TRBV6-5
j_gene: TRBJ2-3
d_gene: .
CDR3aa: CASSYGGITDTQYF
CDR3nt: TGTGCCAGCAGTTACGGGGGGATCACAGATACGCAGTATTTT

abundance: .
len: 15
v_gene: TRBV2
j_gene: TRBJ1-1
d_gene: TRBD1
CDR3aa: CASSLRDRANTEAFF
CDR3nt: TGTGCCAGCAGTCTACGAGACAGGGCGAACACTGAAGCTTTCTTT

abundance: .
len: 13
v_gene: TRBV6-2/TRBV6-3
j_gene: TRBJ2-7
d_gene: .
CDR3aa: CASSFLAVGEQYF
CDR3nt: TGTGCCAGCAGTTTCTTGGCTGTCGGCGAGCAGTACTTC

abundance: .
len: 15
v_gene: TRBV11-2
j_gene: TRBJ2-1
d_gene: TRBD2
CDR3aa: CASTTLAVSYNEQFF
CDR3nt: TGTGCCAGCACCACACTAGCGGTCTCCTACAATGAGCAGTTCTTC

abundance: .
len: 16
v_gene: TRBV2
j_gene: TRBJ2-1
d_gene: .
CDR3aa: CASSLRLQSSYNEQFF
CDR3nt: TGTGCCAGCAGCCTTCGACTCCAGAGCTCCTACAATGAGCAGTTCTTC

abundance: .
len: 15
v_gene: TRBV30
j_gene: TRBJ1-5
d_gene: TRBD1
CDR3aa: CAWSAGTGGGQPQHF
CDR3nt: TGTGCCTGGAGCGCCGGGACAGGGGGCGGGCAGCCCCAGCATTTT

abundance: .
len: 18
v_gene: TRBV3-1/TRBV3-2
j_gene: TRBJ2-5
d_gene: TRBD2
CDR3aa: CASSQERIERGTQETQYF
CDR3nt: TGTGCCAGCAGCCAAGAACGGATCGAGCGGGGGACCCAAGAGACCCAGTACTTC

abundance: .
len: 18
v_gene: TRBV13
j_gene: TRBJ2-7
d_gene: TRBD2
CDR3aa: CASSPGGSGGFASFEQYF
CDR3nt: TGTGCCAGCAGCCCCGGGGGTAGCGGGGGCTTTGCGTCTTTCGAGCAGTACTTC

abundance: .
len: 16
v_gene: TRBV19
j_gene: TRBJ1-4
d_gene: .
CDR3aa: CASSIDLWGRNEKLFF
CDR3nt: TGTGCCAGTAGTATAGATCTATGGGGGCGTAATGAAAAACTGTTTTTT

abundance: few
len: 16
v_gene: TRBV4-2
j_gene: TRBJ1-3
d_gene: .
CDR3aa: CASSQDRRGAGNTIYF
CDR3nt: TGTGCCAGCAGCCAAGACCGGCGGGGGGCTGGAAACACCATATATTTT

abundance: .
len: 13
v_gene: TRBV27
j_gene: TRBJ2-1
d_gene: .
CDR3aa: CASSLQWGNEQFF
CDR3nt: TGTGCCAGCAGTTTACAGTGGGGGAATGAGCAGTTCTTC

abundance: once
len: 14
v_gene: TRBV19
j_gene: TRBJ2-7
d_gene: .
CDR3aa: CASSLADSSYEQYF
CDR3nt: TGTGCCAGTAGCCTAGCGGACAGCTCCTACGAGCAGTACTTC

abundance: .
len: 14
v_gene: TRBV7-2
j_gene: TRBJ2-2
d_gene: TRBD2
CDR3aa: CASSRDYNTGELFF
CDR3nt: TGTGCCAGCAGCCGGGACTACAACACCGGGGAGCTGTTTTTT

abundance: .
len: 17
v_gene: TRBV12-5
j_gene: TRBJ2-1
d_gene: TRBD2
CDR3aa: CASGLFGGTSEGSEQFF
CDR3nt: TGTGCTAGTGGTTTATTCGGCGGGACTAGCGAGGGTAGTGAGCAGTTCTTC

abundance: .
len: 14
v_gene: TRBV28
j_gene: TRBJ1-3
d_gene: TRBD1
CDR3aa: CASSFRGRGNTIYF
CDR3nt: TGTGCCAGCAGTTTCAGGGGGAGGGGAAACACCATATATTTT

abundance: once
len: 13
v_gene: TRBV24-1
j_gene: TRBJ2-3
d_gene: .
CDR3aa: CATSDLGTDTQYF
CDR3nt: TGTGCCACCAGTGATTTAGGAACAGATACGCAGTATTTT

abundance: .
len: 13
v_gene: TRBV29-1
j_gene: TRBJ1-5
d_gene: TRBD1
CDR3aa: CSVETGGGQPQHF
CDR3nt: TGCAGCGTTGAAACAGGGGGCGGGCAGCCCCAGCATTTT

abundance: .
len: 12
v_gene: TRBV7-9
j_gene: TRBJ1-1
d_gene: .
CDR3aa: CASSLSRTEAFF
CDR3nt: TGTGCCAGCAGCTTAAGCCGGACTGAAGCTTTCTTT

abundance: .
len: 16
v_gene: TRBV11-2
j_gene: TRBJ1-6
d_gene: .
CDR3aa: CASSLDGTSYNSPLHF
CDR3nt: TGTGCCAGCAGCTTAGACGGAACCTCCTATAATTCACCCCTCCACTTT

abundance: once
len: 15
v_gene: TRBV19
j_gene: TRBJ2-7
d_gene: TRBD1
CDR3aa: CASRSSRQGSYEQYF
CDR3nt: TGTGCCAGTAGAAGTTCGAGACAGGGGTCCTACGAGCAGTACTTC

abundance: .
len: 14
v_gene: TRBV4-3
j_gene: TRBJ1-1
d_gene: .
CDR3aa: CASSQEASLGEAFF
CDR3nt: TGCGCCAGCAGCCAAGAAGCCAGCCTGGGAGAAGCTTTCTTT

abundance: .
len: 14
v_gene: TRBV11-2
j_gene: TRBJ2-1
d_gene: .
CDR3aa: CASSPQDQGNEQFF
CDR3nt: TGTGCCAGCAGCCCACAAGACCAGGGAAATGAGCAGTTCTTC

abundance: .
len: 12
v_gene: TRBV7-9
j_gene: TRBJ2-1
d_gene: .
CDR3aa: CASSPNYNEQFF
CDR3nt: TGTGCCAGCAGCCCCAACTACAATGAGCAGTTCTTC

abundance: .
len: 16
v_gene: TRBV5-4
j_gene: TRBJ1-2
d_gene: .
CDR3aa: CASSLGGSRDIYGYTF
CDR3nt: TGTGCCAGCAGCTTGGGTGGGTCCCGGGACATTTATGGCTACACCTTC

abundance: .
len: 13
v_gene: TRBV30
j_gene: TRBJ2-7
d_gene: TRBD1
CDR3aa: CAWTGTGDYEQYF
CDR3nt: TGTGCCTGGACCGGGACAGGGGACTACGAGCAGTACTTC

abundance: .
len: 15
v_gene: TRBV7-9
j_gene: TRBJ2-1
d_gene: .
CDR3aa: CASSLELGGRSEQFF
CDR3nt: TGTGCCAGCAGCTTAGAGCTGGGGGGCCGTAGTGAGCAGTTCTTC

abundance: .
len: 10
v_gene: TRBV24-1
j_gene: TRBJ1-1
d_gene: .
CDR3aa: CATRGTEAFF
CDR3nt: TGTGCCACTAGGGGCACTGAAGCTTTCTTT

abundance: .
len: 13
v_gene: TRBV19
j_gene: TRBJ1-1
d_gene: .
CDR3aa: CASSKDRDTEAFF
CDR3nt: TGTGCCAGTAGTAAAGACCGGGATACCGAAGCTTTCTTT

abundance: .
len: 15
v_gene: TRBV24-1
j_gene: TRBJ1-3
d_gene: .
CDR3aa: CATSDVQDSGNTIYF
CDR3nt: TGTGCCACCAGTGATGTACAGGATTCTGGAAACACCATATATTTT

abundance: .
len: 12
v_gene: TRBV19
j_gene: TRBJ1-6
d_gene: .
CDR3aa: CASRDRYSPLHF
CDR3nt: TGTGCCAGCCGGGACCGGTATTCACCCCTCCACTTT

abundance: .
len: 14
v_gene: TRBV10-1
j_gene: TRBJ1-5
d_gene: TRBD1
CDR3aa: CASSGDRGSQPQHF
CDR3nt: TGCGCCAGCAGTGGGGACAGGGGAAGTCAGCCCCAGCATTTT

abundance: .
len: 16
v_gene: TRBV6-1
j_gene: TRBJ2-3
d_gene: .
CDR3aa: CASSELGRVSTDTQYF
CDR3nt: TGTGCCAGCAGTGAACTGGGTAGGGTGAGCACAGATACGCAGTATTTT

abundance: .
len: 11
v_gene: TRBV13
j_gene: TRBJ1-1
d_gene: .
CDR3aa: CASSLFTEAFF
CDR3nt: TGTGCCAGCAGCTTATTCACTGAAGCTTTCTTT

abundance: .
len: 16
v_gene: TRBV24-1
j_gene: TRBJ2-5
d_gene: .
CDR3aa: CATSDSSPGAWETQYF
CDR3nt: TGTGCCACCAGTGATTCCTCCCCCGGGGCGTGGGAGACCCAGTACTTC

abundance: .
len: 14
v_gene: TRBV15
j_gene: TRBJ2-7
d_gene: TRBD2
CDR3aa: CATSREASGYEQYF
CDR3nt: TGTGCCACCAGCAGAGAGGCTAGCGGTTACGAGCAGTACTTC

abundance: once
len: 14
v_gene: TRBV6-5
j_gene: TRBJ1-2
d_gene: .
CDR3aa: CASRIGHQNYGYTF
CDR3nt: TGTGCCAGCAGGATAGGACACCAAAACTATGGCTACACCTTC

abundance: .
len: 13
v_gene: TRBV12-3/TRBV12-4
j_gene: TRBJ2-5
d_gene: .
CDR3aa: CASSPTSRETQYF
CDR3nt: TGTGCCAGCAGTCCTACTTCTAGAGAGACCCAGTACTTC

abundance: .
len: 15
v_gene: TRBV5-4
j_gene: TRBJ2-5
d_gene: TRBD1
CDR3aa: CASSLVGTGQETQYF
CDR3nt: TGTGCCAGCAGCTTAGTCGGGACAGGCCAAGAGACCCAGTACTTC

abundance: .
len: 14
v_gene: TRBV6-2/TRBV6-3
j_gene: TRBJ2-1
d_gene: .
CDR3aa: CASSYFASYNEQFF
CDR3nt: TGTGCCAGCAGTTATTTTGCCTCCTACAATGAGCAGTTCTTC

abundance: .
len: 13
v_gene: TRBV19
j_gene: TRBJ1-2
d_gene: .
CDR3aa: CASSTPERSGYTF
CDR3nt: TGTGCCAGCTCAACGCCGGAAAGGTCTGGCTACACCTTC

abundance: .
len: 15
v_gene: TRBV14
j_gene: TRBJ1-2
d_gene: .
CDR3aa: CASSQAGFGFAGYTF
CDR3nt: TGTGCCAGCAGCCAAGCGGGGTTCGGCTTTGCCGGCTACACCTTC

abundance: .
len: 12
v_gene: TRBV12-3/TRBV12-4
j_gene: TRBJ1-2
d_gene: .
CDR3aa: CASSVGGYGYTF
CDR3nt: TGTGCCAGCAGTGTAGGCGGCTATGGCTACACCTTC

abundance: .
len: 16
v_gene: TRBV3-1/TRBV3-2
j_gene: TRBJ2-3
d_gene: .
CDR3aa: CASSHSGTISTDTQYF
CDR3nt: TGTGCCAGCAGCCACTCCGGGACCATCAGCACAGATACGCAGTATTTT